This T cell receptor beta chain was captured in a study of identical twins. Study-wide findings and caveats: Where out-of-frame alpha sequences were twin-shared, they showed excess low generation probability. The models systematically underestimated how much out-of-frame TCR alpha was shared in monozygotic twins. Fewer insertions marked abundant cord blood beta clonotypes; young adult naive trended weakly, memory not at all.

Unique molecular identifiers were present on the cDNA, which also gained a universal primer site by template switching. MiXCR was run by TCRdb on the 5' RACE reads, yielding one entry per CDR3 protein. The sample yields 200,000 to 250,000 distinct CDR3 sequences, roughly 7% seen once. The junction had 9 bases not matched to a gene; V was cut back by 0 bases and J by 5 bases. Germline CDR1 is MNHEY and CDR2 is SMNVEV (reference sequence). This CDR3 contains 16 residues. This clonotype was counted ten times or more. Its cognate antigen is unknown. The same specimen was also included in a second study, on yellow fever vaccine responses in identical twins.

The chain joins TRBV27 to TRBJ2-7, with 8 nucleotides matching TRBD2. The clonotype was recovered from a woman aged 18 to 35 in good health. Material: memory (CD45RO+) T cells sorted from blood. The CDR3 is CASSLSLSGRKNEQYF. Here the CDR3 DNA reads TGTGCCAGCAGTTTATCCCTCAGCGGGAGAAAGAACGAGCAGTACTTC.